The 5 T cell receptor beta chains given below trace back to one sample, sequenced in a study of blood T cell repertoires in COVID-19. This table comes from immunoSEQ multiplex PCR, and its TCRdb copy is limited to in-frame clones, with some not included. The sample contains over 200,000 clones, around 87% of which appear only once. Sequencing was carried out using peripheral blood. The receptors stem from a woman aged 45-59 years with acute or convalescent COVID-19.

V usage is TRBV27 and J usage is TRBJ2-5; 9 bases line up with TRBD1. The germline V gene encodes CDR1 MNHEY and CDR2 SMNVEV (reference sequence). J was trimmed by 3 bases and V by 4 bases; bases with no gene match: 6. The CDR3 length is 15 residues. CDR3 sequence reads: CASSSWDRAEETQYF. The DNA of the CDR3 is TGTGCCAGCAGTTCGTGGGACAGGGCTGAAGAGACCCAGTACTTC.

The rearrangement uses TRBV5-4 and TRBJ1-3; tentative D call: TRBD1 (5 bases). The V end lost 4 bases, the J end lost 2 bases, and 7 bases lay between the germline ends. The CDR3 runs to 13 residues. Germline V gives CDR1 SGHNT, CDR2 YYREEE (reference sequence). CDR3 sequence (DNA): TGTGCCAGCAGCGGGGGGGCTGGAAACACCATATATTTT. As protein: CASSGGAGNTIYF.

The chain recombines TRBV2 with TRBJ2-7, with D possibly matching TRBD1 (5 bases). The CDR3 is made up of 12 amino acids. The germline V gene encodes CDR1 SNHLY and CDR2 FYNNEI. Trimming took off 9 bases at V and 7 bases at J, with 16 bases between the two ends. CDR3 in DNA: TGTGCCAGTCGCGGCGACCAGGGAGAGCAGTACTTC. Residues: CASRGDQGEQYF.

The chain recombines TRBV3-1 (or the pseudogene TRBV3-2) with TRBJ2-5, with TRBD2 as a possible D gene (5 bases). Germline CDR1 reads LGHDT; CDR2 reads YNNKEL (reference sequence). The CDR3 has 14 residues. The V gene lost 5 bases and the J gene lost 4 bases, with 14 bases spanning the gap. The CDR3 loop is CASSYLGELETQYF. CDR3 nucleotide sequence: TGTGCCAGCAGCTACCTTGGGGAGTTAGAGACCCAGTACTTC.

The chain couples TRBV30 to TRBJ1-5; weak D call: TRBD1 (6 bases). CDR3 length: 13 amino acids. Germline values: CDR1 GTSNPN, CDR2 SVGIG (reference sequence). V was pared by 3 bases and J by 5 bases, with 11 bases between. CDR3 in DNA: TGTGCCTGGAGGAACAGGGTAGATCAGCCCCAGCATTTT. It translates to CAWRNRVDQPQHF. Supplemented by reference TRBV30 and TRBJ1-5, the full variable domain reads SQTIHQWPATLVQPVGSPLSLECTVEGTSNPNLYWYRQAAGRGLQLLFYSVGIGQISSEVPQNLSASRPQDRQFILSSKKLLLSDSGFYLCAWRNRVDQPQHFGDGTRLSIL.